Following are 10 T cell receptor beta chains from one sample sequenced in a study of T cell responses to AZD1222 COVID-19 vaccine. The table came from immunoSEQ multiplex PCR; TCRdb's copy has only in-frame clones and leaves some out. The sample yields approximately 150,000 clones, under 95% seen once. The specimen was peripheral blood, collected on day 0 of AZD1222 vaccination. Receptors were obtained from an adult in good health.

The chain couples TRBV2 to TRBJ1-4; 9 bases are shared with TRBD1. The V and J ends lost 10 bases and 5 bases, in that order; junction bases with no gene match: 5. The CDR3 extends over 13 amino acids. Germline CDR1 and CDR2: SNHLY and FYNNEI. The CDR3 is CATGDRENEKLFF. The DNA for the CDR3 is TGTGCCACCGGGGACAGGGAGAATGAAAAACTGTTTTTT.

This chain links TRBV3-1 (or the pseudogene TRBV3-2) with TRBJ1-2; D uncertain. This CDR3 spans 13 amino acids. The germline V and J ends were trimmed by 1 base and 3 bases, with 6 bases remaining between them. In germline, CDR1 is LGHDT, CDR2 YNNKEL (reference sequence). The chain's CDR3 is CASSQGRDYGYTF. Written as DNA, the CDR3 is TGTGCCAGCAGCCAAGGCAGAGACTATGGCTACACCTTC.

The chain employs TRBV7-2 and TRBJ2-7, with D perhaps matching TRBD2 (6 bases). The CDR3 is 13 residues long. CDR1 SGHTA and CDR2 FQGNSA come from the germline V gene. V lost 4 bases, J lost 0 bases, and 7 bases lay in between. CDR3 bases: TGTGCCAGCAGCTACGGGGGCTCCTACGAGCAGTACTTC. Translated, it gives CASSYGGSYEQYF.

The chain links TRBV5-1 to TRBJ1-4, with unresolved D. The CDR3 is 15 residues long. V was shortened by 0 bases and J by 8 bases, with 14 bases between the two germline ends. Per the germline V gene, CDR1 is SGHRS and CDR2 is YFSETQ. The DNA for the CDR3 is TGCGCCAGCAGCTTGGGTTGGCGGGTCAGAGAAAAACTGTTTTTT. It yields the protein CASSLGWRVREKLFF. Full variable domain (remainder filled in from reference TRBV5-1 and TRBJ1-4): KAGVTQTPRYLIKTRGQQVTLSCSPISGHRSVSWYQQTPGQGLQFLFEYFSETQRNKGNFPGRFSGRQFSNSRSEMNVSTLELGDSALYLCASSLGWRVREKLFFGSGTQLSVL.

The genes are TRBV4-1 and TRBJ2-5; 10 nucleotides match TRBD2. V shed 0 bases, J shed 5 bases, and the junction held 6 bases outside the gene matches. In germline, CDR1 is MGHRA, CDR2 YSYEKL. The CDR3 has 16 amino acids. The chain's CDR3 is CASSQDGAGGVETQYF. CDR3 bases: TGCGCCAGCAGCCAAGACGGAGCGGGGGGGGTTGAGACCCAGTACTTC.

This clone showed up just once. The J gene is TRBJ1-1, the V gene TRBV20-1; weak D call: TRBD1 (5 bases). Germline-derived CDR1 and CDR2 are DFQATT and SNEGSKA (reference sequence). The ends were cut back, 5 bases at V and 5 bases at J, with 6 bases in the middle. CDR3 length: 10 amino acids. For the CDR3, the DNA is TGCAGTGCTGGGGGGACTGAAGCTTTCTTT. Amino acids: CSAGGTEAFF.

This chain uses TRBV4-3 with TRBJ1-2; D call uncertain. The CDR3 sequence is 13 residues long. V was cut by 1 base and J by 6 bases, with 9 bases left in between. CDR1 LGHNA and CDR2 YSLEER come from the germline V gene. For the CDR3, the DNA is TGCGCCAGCAGCCAAGTGGGTGCGGATGGCTACACCTTC. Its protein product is CASSQVGADGYTF.

The CDR3 coding sequence is TGTGCCAGCAGCTTGGAACAGGACTCTGGAAACACCATATATTTT. Its protein is CASSLEQDSGNTIYF. The chain is built from TRBV5-5 and TRBJ1-3; tentatively, D is TRBD1 (5 bases). The V gene's germline CDR1 is SGHKS and CDR2 YYEKEE (reference sequence). The CDR3 spans 15 residues. Deletions cut 0 bases from V and 0 bases from J, with 7 bases between.

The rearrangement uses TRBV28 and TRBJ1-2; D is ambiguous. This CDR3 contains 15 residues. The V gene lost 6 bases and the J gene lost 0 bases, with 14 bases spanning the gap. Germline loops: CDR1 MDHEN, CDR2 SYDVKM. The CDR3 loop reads CASRPLGRTNYGYTF. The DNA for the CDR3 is TGTGCCAGCAGGCCGCTTGGCAGAACTAACTATGGCTACACCTTC.

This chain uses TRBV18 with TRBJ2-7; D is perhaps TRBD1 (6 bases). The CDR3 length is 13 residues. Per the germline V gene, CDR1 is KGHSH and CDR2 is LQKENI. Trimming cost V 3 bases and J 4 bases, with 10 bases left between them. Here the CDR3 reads CASSPNREYEQYF. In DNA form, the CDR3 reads TGTGCCAGCTCACCTAACAGGGAATACGAGCAGTACTTC.